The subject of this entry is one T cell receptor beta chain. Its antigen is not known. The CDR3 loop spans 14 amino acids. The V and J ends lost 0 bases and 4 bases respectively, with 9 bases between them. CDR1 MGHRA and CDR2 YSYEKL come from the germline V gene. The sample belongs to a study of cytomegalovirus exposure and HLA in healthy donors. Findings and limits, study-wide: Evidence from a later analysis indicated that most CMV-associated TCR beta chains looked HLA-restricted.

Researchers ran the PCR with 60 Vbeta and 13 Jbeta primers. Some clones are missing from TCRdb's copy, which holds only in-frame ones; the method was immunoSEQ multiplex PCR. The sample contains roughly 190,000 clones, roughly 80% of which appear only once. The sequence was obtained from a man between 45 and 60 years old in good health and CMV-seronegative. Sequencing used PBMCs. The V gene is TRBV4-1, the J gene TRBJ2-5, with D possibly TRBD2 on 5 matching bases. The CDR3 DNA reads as TGCGCCAGCAGCCAAGACGACTACCGAGAGACCCAGTACTTC. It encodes CASSQDDYRETQYF.